This TCR beta chain is from a study of blood T cell repertoires in COVID-19. Whole-study context: PBMCs, B-cell-depleted T cells, or T cells were the source of the cDNA or gDNA that made up the material.

Authors' processing steps: By means of reference gene primer amplification, nucleated cell counts were estimated. Generated by immunoSEQ multiplex PCR, the TCRdb table keeps only in-frame clones and is missing some. That table gives V, J and clone size, and the DNA gave D and trimming. Of some 350,000 clones in the sample, 90% are singletons; the top ten hold 6.5%. This CDR3 is 16 amino acids long. Germline CDR1 reads SGHDT; CDR2 reads YYEEEE. V shed 0 bases and J shed 10 bases, with 17 bases lying between them. This receptor was identified in a man in his late teens or twenties with active or convalescent COVID-19. J is TRBJ1-6 and V is TRBV5-6, with D perhaps TRBD1 (6 bases). Input material: peripheral blood. The CDR3 DNA is TGTGCCAGCAGCTTGGGGGCCGCAGGGGACCGGTCACCCCTCCACTTT. Amino acid sequence: CASSLGAAGDRSPLHF.